These 6 T cell receptor beta chains originate from one sample sequenced in a study of T cells after posttransplantation cyclophosphamide (dated by TCRdb to 2015 to 2016). Library method: the immunoSEQ multiplex PCR assay. TCRdb holds this immuneACCESS table with in-frame rearrangements only. Some clones are missing; in checked studies, unresolved V genes explain under half, and the rest has no known cause. In this sample the table shows tens of thousands of clones, and no singletons are among them. Together, the top ten hold 2.2% of the sample. Sequenced input: PBMCs. The receptor set was obtained from a man aged 35 to 55 in good health, CMV-negative, and a related stem cell transplant donor.

At least ten counts were recorded for this clone. This chain joins TRBV7-9 and TRBJ1-2; D remains unclear. Per the germline V gene, CDR1 is SEHNR and CDR2 is FQNEAQ (reference sequence). This CDR3 is 16 amino acids long. V lost 1 base, J lost 0 bases, and 12 bases lay in between. This CDR3 is CASSLVRSIANYGYTF. The CDR3 DNA reads TGTGCCAGCAGCTTAGTACGGTCGATAGCTAACTATGGCTACACCTTC.

Ten or more counts support this clone. V is TRBV11-1 and J is TRBJ2-3, with 12 bases identical to TRBD2. The CDR3 spans 16 residues. The germline V gene encodes CDR1 SGHAT and CDR2 FQDESV (reference sequence). V shed 5 bases and J 2 bases; nucleotides not matched to a gene: 5. CDR3 protein: CASSTLAGGNTDTQYF. CDR3 in DNA: TGTGCCAGCAGCACTCTAGCGGGAGGGAACACAGATACGCAGTATTTT.

Ten or more counts support this clone. The chain combines TRBV6-1 with TRBJ1-5; a possible D gene is TRBD1 (6 bases). This CDR3 has 14 amino acids. V gave up 5 bases and J gave up 7 bases, with 15 bases separating them. The germline V gene encodes CDR1 MNHNS and CDR2 SASEGT. Written as DNA, the CDR3 is TGTGCCAGCAGTTCACAGGGAAGTCTCCAGCCCCAGCATTTT. This codes for CASSSQGSLQPQHF.

This clone was observed at least ten times. The CDR3 loop is CASSSRTSGAPYEQYF. Here the CDR3 DNA reads TGTGCCAGCAGCTCACGGACTAGCGGGGCCCCCTACGAGCAGTACTTC. The chain combines TRBV7-9 with TRBJ2-7, with TRBD2 matching over 12 bases. Trimming cost V 4 bases and J 2 bases; bases outside gene matches: 6. CDR1 and CDR2 (germline): SEHNR, FQNEAQ (reference sequence). CDR3 size: 16 residues.

At least ten counts were recorded for this clone. V and J are TRBV6-6 and TRBJ2-3, with D maybe TRBD2 (7 bases). CDR1 and CDR2 from the germline V gene are MNHNY and SVGAGI (reference sequence). Trimming took off 5 bases at V and 2 bases at J, with 11 bases between the two ends. This CDR3 contains 14 residues. The CDR3 spells CASSPAGATDTQYF. CDR3 nucleotides: TGTGCCAGCAGTCCTGCGGGGGCCACAGATACGCAGTATTTT.

At least ten counts were recorded for this clone. The genes are TRBV27 and TRBJ2-3; the match to TRBD2 covers 10 bases. Germline CDR1 MNHEY, CDR2 SMNVEV (reference sequence). The trim removed 7 bases at V and 3 bases at J, leaving 4 bases unmatched. This CDR3 comprises 14 residues. The CDR3 here is CASTGLATTDTQYF. For the CDR3, the DNA is TGTGCCAGCACGGGACTAGCGACAACAGATACGCAGTATTTT.